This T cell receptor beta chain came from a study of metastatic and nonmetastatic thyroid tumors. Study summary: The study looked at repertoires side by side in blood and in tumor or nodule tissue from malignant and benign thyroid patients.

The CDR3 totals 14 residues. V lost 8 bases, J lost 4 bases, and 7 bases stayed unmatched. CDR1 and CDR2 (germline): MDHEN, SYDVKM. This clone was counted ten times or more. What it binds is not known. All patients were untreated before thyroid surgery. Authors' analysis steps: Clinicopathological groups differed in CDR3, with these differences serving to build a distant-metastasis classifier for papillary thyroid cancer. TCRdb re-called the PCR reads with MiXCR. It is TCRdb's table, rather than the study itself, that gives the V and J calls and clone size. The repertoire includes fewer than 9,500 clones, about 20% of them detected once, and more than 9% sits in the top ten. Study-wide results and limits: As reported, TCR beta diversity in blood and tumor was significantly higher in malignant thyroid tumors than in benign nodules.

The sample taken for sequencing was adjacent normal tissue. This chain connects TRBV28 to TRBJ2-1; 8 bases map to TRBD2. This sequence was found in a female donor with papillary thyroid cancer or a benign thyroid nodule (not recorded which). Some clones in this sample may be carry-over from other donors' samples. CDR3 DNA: TGTGCCAGCCTCTGGAGCGGGGGTTACAATGAGCAGTTCTTC. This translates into CASLWSGGYNEQFF.